This TCR beta chain was found in a study of shared clonotypes between healthy human individuals. It was 150 to 200 ng DNA, some 30,000 T cell genomes, that sorted-subset replicate PCRs used. Some clones are missing from TCRdb's copy, which holds only in-frame ones; the method was immunoSEQ multiplex PCR. The table shows around 1.5 million clones, with around 98% occurring only once. The CDR3 runs to 13 residues. CDR1 and CDR2 (germline): SGHRS, YFSETQ. J gave up 9 bases and V 3 bases, and 4 bases lay outside the gene matches. Naive CD45RA+ and memory CD45RA-negative subsets were split from CD4+ cells.

This chain uses TRBV5-1 with TRBJ2-3; 10 positions agree with TRBD2. The specimen was naive CD4+ T cells sorted from blood. The subset: CD45RA+ positively selected. This receptor was taken from a man aged 25-45 years in good health. CDR3 coding DNA: TGCGCCAGCAGCTCCGAGCGGGAGGGAACGCAGTATTTT. This codes for CASSSEREGTQYF.